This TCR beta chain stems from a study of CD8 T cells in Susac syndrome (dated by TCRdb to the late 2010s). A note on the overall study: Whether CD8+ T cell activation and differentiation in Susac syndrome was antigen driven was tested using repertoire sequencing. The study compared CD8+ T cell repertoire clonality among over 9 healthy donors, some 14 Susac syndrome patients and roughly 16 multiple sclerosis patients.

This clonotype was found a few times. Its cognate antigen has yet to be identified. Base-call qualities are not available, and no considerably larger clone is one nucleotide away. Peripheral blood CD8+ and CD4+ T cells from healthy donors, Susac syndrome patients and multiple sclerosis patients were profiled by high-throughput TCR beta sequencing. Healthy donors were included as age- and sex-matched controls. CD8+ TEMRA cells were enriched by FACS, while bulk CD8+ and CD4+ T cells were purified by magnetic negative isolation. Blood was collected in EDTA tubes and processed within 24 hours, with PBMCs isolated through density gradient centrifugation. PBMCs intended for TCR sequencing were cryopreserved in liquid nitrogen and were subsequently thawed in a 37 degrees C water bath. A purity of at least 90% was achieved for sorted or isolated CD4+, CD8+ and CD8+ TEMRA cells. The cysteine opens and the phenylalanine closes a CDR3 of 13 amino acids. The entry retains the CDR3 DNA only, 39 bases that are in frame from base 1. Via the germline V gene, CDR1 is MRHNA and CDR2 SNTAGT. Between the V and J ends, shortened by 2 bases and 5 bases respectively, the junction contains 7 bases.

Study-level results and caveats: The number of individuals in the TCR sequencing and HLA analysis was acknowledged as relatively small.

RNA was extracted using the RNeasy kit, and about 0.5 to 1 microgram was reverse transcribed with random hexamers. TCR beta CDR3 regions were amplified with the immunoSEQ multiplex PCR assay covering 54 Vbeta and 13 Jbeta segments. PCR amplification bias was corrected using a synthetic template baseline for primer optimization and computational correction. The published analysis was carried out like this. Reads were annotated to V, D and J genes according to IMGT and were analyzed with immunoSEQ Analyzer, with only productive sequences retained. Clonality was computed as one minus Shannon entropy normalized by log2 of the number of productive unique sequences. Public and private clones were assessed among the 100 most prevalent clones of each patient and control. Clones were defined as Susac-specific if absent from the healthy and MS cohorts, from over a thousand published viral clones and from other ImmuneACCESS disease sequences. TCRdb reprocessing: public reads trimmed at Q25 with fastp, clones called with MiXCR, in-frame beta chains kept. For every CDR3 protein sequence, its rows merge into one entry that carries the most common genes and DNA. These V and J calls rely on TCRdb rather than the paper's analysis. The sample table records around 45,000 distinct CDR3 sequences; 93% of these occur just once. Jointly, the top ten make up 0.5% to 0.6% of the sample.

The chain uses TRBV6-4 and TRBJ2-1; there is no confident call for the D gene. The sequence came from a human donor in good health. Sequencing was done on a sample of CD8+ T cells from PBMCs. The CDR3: CASSDLGNNEQFF. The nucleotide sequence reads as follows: TGTGCCAGCAGTGACCTTGGAAACAATGAGCAGTTCTTC.